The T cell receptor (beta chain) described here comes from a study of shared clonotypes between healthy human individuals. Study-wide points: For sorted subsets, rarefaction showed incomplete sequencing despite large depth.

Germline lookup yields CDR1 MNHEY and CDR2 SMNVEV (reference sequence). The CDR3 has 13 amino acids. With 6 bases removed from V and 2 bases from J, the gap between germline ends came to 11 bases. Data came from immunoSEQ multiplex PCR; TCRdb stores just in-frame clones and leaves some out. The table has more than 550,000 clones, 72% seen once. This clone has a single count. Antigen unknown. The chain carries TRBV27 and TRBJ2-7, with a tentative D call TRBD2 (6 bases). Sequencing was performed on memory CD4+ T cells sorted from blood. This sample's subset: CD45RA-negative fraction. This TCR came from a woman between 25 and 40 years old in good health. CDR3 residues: CASRVAGTYEQYF. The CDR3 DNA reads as TGTGCCAGCAGGGTGGCGGGAACCTACGAGCAGTACTTC.